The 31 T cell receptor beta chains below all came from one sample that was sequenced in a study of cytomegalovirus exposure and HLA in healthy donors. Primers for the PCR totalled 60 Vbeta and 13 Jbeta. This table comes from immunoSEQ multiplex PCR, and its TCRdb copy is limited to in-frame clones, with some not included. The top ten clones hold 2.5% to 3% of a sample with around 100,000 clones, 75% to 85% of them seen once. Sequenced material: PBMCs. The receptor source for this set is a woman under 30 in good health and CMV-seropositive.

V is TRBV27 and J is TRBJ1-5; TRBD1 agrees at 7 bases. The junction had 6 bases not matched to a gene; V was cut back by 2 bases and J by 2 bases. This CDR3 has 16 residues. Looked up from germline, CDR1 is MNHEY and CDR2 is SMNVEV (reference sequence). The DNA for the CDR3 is TGTGCCAGCAGTTTACTAGGACAGGCCGGCAATCAGCCCCAGCATTTT. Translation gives CASSLLGQAGNQPQHF.

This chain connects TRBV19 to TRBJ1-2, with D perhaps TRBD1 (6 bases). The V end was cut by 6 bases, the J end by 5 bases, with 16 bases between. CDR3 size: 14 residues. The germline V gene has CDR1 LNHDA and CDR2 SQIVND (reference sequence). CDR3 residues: CASSDQGQLYGYTF. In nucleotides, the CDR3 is TGTGCCAGTAGCGACCAGGGGCAGCTATATGGCTACACCTTC. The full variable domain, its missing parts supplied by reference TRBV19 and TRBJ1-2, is DGGITQSPKYLFRKEGQNVTLSCEQNLNHDAMYWYRQDPGQGLRLIYYSQIVNDFQKGDIAEGYSVSREKKESFPLTVTSAQKNPTAFYLCASSDQGQLYGYTFGSGTRLTVV.

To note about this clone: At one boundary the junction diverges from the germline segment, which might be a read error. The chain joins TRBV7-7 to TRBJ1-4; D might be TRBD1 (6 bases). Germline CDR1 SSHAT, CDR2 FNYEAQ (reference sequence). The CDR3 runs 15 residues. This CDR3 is CASSLGQGKDEKLFF. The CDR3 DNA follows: TGTGCTAGCAGCCTTGGGCAGGGGAAAGACGAAAAACTGTTTTTT.

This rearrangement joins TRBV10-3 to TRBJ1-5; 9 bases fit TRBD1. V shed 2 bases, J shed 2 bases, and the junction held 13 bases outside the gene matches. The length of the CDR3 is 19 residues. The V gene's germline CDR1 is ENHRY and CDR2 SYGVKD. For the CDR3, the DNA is TGTGCCATCAGTGAGAGCTTTCCGGGACAGGGTTACCGCAATCAGCCCCAGCATTTT. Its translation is CAISESFPGQGYRNQPQHF.

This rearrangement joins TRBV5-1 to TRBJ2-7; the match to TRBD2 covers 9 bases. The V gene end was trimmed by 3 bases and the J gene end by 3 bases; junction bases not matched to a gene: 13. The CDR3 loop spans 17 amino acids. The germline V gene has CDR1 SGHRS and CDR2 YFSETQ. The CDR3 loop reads CASSSNPLSGSHYEQYF. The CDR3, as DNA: TGCGCCAGCAGCTCAAACCCTCTTAGCGGGAGCCACTACGAGCAGTACTTC.

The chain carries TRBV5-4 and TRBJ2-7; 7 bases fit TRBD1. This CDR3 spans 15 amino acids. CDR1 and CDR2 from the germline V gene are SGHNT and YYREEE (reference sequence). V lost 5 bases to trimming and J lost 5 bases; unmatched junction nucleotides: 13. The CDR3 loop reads CASSYTGEISNEQYF. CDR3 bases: TGTGCCAGCAGTTATACAGGGGAGATATCAAACGAGCAGTACTTC.

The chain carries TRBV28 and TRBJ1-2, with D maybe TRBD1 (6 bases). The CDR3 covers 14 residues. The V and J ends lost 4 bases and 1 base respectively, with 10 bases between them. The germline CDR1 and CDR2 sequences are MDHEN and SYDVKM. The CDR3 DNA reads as TGTGCCAGCAGTTATCTCAGGGGTAACTATGGCTACACCTTC. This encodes CASSYLRGNYGYTF.

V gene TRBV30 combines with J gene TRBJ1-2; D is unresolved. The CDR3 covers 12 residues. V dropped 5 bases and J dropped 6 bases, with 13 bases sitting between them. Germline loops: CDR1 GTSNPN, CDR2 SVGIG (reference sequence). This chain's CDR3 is CAWDEGWNGYTF. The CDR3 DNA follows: TGTGCCTGGGACGAGGGATGGAATGGCTACACCTTC.

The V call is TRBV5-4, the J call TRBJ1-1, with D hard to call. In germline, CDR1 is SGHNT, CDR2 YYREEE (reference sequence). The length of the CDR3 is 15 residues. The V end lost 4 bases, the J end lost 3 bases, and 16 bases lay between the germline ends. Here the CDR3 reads CASSLPRLGDTEAFF. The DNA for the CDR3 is TGTGCCAGCAGCCTACCTCGCCTCGGGGACACTGAAGCTTTCTTT. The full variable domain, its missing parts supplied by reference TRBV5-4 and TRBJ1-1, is ETGVTQSPTHLIKTRGQQVTLRCSSQSGHNTVSWYQQALGQGPQFIFQYYREEENGRGNFPPRFSGLQFPNYSSELNVNALELDDSALYLCASSLPRLGDTEAFFGQGTRLTVV.

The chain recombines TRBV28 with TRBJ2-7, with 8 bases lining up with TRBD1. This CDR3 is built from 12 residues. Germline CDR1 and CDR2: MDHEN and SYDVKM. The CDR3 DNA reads TGTGCACTCACAGGGGGAGGAAGCGAGCAGTACTTC. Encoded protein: CALTGGGSEQYF.

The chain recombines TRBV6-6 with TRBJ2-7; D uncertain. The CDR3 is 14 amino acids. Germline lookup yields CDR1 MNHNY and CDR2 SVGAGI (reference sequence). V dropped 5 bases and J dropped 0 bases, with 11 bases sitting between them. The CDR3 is CASSLLSRSYEQYF. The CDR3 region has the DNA TGTGCCAGCAGTCTCCTTTCTCGCTCCTACGAGCAGTACTTC.

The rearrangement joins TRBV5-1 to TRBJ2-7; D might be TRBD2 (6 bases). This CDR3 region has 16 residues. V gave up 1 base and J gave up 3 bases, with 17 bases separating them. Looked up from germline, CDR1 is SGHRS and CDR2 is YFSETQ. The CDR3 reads CASSLNPGLGRYEQYF. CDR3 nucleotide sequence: TGCGCCAGCAGCTTGAACCCGGGACTGGGACGCTACGAGCAGTACTTC.

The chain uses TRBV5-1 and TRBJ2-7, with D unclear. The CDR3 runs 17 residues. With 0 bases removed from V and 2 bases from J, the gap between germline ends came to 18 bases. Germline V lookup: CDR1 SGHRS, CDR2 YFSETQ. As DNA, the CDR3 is TGCGCCAGCAGCTTGGCCGTAGCCAGAATTAAGACCTACGAGCAGTACTTC. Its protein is CASSLAVARIKTYEQYF.

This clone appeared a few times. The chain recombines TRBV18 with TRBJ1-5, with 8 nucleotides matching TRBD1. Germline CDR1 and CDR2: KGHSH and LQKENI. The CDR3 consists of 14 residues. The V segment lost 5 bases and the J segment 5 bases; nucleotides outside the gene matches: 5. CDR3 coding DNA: TGTGCCAGCTCAGCCAGGGGGCAGGATCAGCCCCAGCATTTT. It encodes CASSARGQDQPQHF. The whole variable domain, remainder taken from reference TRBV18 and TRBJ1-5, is NAGVMQNPRHLVRRRGQEARLRCSPMKGHSHVYWYRQLPEEGLKFMVYLQKENIIDESGMPKERFSAEFPKEGPSILRIQQVVRGDSAAYFCASSARGQDQPQHFGDGTRLSIL.

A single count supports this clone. The CDR3 loop is CASSDIYRSTEAFF. The CDR3 DNA sequence: TGTGCCAGCAGTGACATTTACCGGAGCACTGAAGCTTTCTTT. V is TRBV6-1 and J is TRBJ1-1; D is unclear. Trimming stripped 3 bases from V and 4 bases from J, with 12 bases between. Germline loops: CDR1 MNHNS, CDR2 SASEGT. The CDR3 extends over 14 amino acids.

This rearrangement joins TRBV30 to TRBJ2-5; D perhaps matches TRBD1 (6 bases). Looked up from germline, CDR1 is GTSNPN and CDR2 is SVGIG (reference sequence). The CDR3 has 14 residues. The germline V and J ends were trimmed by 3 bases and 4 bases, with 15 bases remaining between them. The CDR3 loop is CAWRPAGGRETQYF. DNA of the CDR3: TGTGCCTGGAGACCCGCTGGGGGCAGAGAGACCCAGTACTTC.

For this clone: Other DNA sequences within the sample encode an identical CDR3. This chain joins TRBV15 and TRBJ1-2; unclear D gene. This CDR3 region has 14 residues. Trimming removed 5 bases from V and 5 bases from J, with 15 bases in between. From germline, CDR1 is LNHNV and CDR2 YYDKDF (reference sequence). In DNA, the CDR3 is TGTGCCACCAGCTACGGCAGCGAGAAATATGGCTACACCTTC. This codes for CATSYGSEKYGYTF.

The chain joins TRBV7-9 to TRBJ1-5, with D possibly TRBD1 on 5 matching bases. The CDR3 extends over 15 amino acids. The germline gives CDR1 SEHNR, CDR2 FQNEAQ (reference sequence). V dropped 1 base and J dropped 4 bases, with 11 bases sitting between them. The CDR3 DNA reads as TGTGCCAGCAGCTTAGACGCTGGGGGGAATCAGCCCCAGCATTTT. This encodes CASSLDAGGNQPQHF.

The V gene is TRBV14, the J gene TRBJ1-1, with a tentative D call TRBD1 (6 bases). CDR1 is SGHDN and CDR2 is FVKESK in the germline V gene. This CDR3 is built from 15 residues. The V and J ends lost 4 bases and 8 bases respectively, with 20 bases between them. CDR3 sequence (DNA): TGTGCCAGCAGCCCGCAGATACTTACAGGGACCGAAGCTTTCTTT. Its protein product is CASSPQILTGTEAFF. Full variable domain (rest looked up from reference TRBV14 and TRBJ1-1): EAGVTQFPSHSVIEKGQTVTLRCDPISGHDNLYWYRRVMGKEIKFLLHFVKESKQDESGMPNNRFLAERTGGTYSTLKVQPAELEDSGVYFCASSPQILTGTEAFFGQGTRLTVV.

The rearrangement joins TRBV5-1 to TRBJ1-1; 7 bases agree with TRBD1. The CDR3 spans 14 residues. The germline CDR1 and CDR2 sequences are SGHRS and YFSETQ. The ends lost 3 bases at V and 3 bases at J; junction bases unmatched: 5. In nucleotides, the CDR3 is TGCGCCAGCAGCTCTACAGGGGACGACACTGAAGCTTTCTTT. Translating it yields CASSSTGDDTEAFF.

CDR3 loop: CASSSTGANTGELFF. The CDR3 region has the DNA TGCGCCAGCAGCTCGACAGGGGCGAACACCGGGGAGCTGTTTTTT. This sequence joins TRBV5-1 and TRBJ2-2; 8 positions match TRBD1. The CDR3 length is 15 residues. In germline, CDR1 is SGHRS, CDR2 YFSETQ. With V trimmed by 3 bases and J by 0 bases, 1 base remained unmatched.

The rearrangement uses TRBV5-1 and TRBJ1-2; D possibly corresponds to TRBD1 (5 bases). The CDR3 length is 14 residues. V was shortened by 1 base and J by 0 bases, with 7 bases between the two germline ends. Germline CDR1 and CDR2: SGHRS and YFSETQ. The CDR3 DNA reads TGCGCCAGCAGCTTGTGGGGGGCTAACTATGGCTACACCTTC. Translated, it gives CASSLWGANYGYTF.

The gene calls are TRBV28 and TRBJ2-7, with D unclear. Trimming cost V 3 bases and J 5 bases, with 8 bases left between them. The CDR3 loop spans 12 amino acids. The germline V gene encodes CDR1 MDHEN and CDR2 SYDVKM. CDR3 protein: CASSLRPHEQYF. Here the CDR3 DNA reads TGTGCCAGCAGTTTGCGGCCTCACGAGCAGTACTTC.

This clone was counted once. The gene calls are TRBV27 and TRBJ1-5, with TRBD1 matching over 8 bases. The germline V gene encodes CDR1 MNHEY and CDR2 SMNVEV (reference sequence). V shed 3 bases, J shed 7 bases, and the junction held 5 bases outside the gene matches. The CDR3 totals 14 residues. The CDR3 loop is CASSFDRGKQPQHF. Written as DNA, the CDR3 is TGTGCCAGCAGTTTTGACAGGGGTAAACAGCCCCAGCATTTT.

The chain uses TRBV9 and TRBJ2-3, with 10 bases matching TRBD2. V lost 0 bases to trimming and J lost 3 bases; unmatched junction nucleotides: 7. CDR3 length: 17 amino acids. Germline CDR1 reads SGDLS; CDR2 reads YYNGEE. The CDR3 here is CASSVATPSGGTDTQYF. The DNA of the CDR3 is TGTGCCAGCAGCGTAGCTACGCCTAGCGGGGGAACAGATACGCAGTATTTT.

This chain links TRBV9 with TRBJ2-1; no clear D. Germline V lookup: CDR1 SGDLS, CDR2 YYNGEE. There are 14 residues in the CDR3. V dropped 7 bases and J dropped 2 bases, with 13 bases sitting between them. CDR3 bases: TGTGCCAGCTCTCTGCCTGCGGCCTACAATGAGCAGTTCTTC. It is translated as CASSLPAAYNEQFF.

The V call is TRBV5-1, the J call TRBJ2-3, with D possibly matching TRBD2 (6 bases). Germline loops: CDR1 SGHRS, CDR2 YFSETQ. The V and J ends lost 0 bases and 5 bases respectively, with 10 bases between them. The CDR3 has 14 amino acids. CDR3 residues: CASSLAGSGDTQYF. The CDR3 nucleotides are TGCGCCAGCAGCTTGGCCGGGAGTGGAGATACGCAGTATTTT. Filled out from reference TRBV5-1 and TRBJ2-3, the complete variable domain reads KAGVTQTPRYLIKTRGQQVTLSCSPISGHRSVSWYQQTPGQGLQFLFEYFSETQRNKGNFPGRFSGRQFSNSRSEMNVSTLELGDSALYLCASSLAGSGDTQYFGPGTRLTVL.

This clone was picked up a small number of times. For the CDR3, the DNA is TGTGCCAGCAGCTTGGTCCCAGCGGGAGATGGGCAGTACTTC. It specifies CASSLVPAGDGQYF. The chain has TRBV5-6 and TRBJ2-7, with 8 bases matching TRBD2. Per the germline V gene, CDR1 is SGHDT and CDR2 is YYEEEE. V dropped 0 bases and J dropped 9; count of bases not matched to a gene: 8. This CDR3 is 14 amino acids long.

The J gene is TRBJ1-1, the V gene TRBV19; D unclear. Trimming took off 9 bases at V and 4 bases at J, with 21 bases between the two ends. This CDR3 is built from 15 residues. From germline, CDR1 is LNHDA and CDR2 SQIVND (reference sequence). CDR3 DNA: TGTGCCAGCCTACGCAGATTCGGGGTGGCCACTGAAGCTTTCTTT. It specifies CASLRRFGVATEAFF.

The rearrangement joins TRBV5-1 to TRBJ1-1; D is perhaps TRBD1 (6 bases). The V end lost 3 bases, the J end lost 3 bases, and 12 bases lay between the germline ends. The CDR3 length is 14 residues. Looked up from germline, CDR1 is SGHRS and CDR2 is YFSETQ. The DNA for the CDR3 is TGCGCCAGCAGCTATACAGGGTCGTACACTGAAGCTTTCTTT. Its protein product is CASSYTGSYTEAFF.

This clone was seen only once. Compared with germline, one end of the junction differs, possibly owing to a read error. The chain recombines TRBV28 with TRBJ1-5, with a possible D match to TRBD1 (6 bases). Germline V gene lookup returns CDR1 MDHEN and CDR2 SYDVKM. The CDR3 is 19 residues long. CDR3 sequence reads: CASTLRSRGQKSGNQPQHF. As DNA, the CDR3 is TGTGCCAGCACTTTACGCTCCAGAGGACAGAAATCAGGCAATCAGCCCCAGCATTTT.